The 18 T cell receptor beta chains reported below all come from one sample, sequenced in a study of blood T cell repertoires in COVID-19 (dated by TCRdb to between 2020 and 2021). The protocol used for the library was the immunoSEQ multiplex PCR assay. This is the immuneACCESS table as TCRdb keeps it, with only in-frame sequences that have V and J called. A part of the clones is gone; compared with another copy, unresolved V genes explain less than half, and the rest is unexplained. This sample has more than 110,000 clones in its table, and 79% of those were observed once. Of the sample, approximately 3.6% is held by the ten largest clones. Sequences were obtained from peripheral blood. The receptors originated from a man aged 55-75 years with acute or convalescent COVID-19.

The CDR3 DNA is TGCGCCAGCAGCTCCAGGACAGGGCCCTCACCCCTCCACTTT. Its translation is CASSSRTGPSPLHF. The chain recombines TRBV5-1 with TRBJ1-6; TRBD1 matches 8 bases. Germline V gene lookup returns CDR1 SGHRS and CDR2 YFSETQ. With V trimmed by 3 bases and J by 10 bases, 6 bases remained unmatched. The length of the CDR3 is 14 residues.

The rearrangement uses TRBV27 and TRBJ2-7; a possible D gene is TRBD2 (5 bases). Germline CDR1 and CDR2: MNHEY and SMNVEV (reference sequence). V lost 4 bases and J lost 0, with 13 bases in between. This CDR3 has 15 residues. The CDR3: CASSSETGVSYEQYF. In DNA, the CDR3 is TGTGCCAGCAGTTCTGAGACCGGGGTCTCCTACGAGCAGTACTTC.

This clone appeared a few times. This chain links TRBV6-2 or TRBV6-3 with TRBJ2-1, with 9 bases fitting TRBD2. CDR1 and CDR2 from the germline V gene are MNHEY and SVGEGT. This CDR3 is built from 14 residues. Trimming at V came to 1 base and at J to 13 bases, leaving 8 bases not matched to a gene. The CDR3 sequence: CASSYFLAGWSQFF. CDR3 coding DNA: TGTGCCAGCAGTTACTTTCTAGCGGGATGGTCTCAGTTCTTC.

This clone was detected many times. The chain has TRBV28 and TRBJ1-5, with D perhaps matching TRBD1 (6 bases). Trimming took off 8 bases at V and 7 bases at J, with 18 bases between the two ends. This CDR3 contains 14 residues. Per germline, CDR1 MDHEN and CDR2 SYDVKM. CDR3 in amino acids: CASQSGRGGQPQHF. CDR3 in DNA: TGTGCCAGCCAGTCCGGGCGTGGGGGCCAGCCCCAGCATTTT. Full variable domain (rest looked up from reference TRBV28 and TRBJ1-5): DVKVTQSSRYLVKRTGEKVFLECVQDMDHENMFWYRQDPGLGLRLIYFSYDVKMKEKGDIPEGYSVSREKKERFSLILESASTNQTSMYLCASQSGRGGQPQHFGDGTRLSIL.

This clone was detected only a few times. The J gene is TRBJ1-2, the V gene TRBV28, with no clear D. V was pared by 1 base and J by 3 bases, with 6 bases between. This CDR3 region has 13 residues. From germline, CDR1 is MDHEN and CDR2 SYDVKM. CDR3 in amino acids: CASSLYEHYGYTF. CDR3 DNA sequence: TGTGCCAGCAGTTTATACGAGCACTATGGCTACACCTTC.

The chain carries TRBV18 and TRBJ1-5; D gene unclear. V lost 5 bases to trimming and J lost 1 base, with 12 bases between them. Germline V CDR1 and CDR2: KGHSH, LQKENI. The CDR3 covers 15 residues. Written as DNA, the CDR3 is TGTGCCAGCTCAACCGGGGTAGGAAGCAATCAGCCCCAGCATTTT. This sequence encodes CASSTGVGSNQPQHF. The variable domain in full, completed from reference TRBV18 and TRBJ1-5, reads NAGVMQNPRHLVRRRGQEARLRCSPMKGHSHVYWYRQLPEEGLKFMVYLQKENIIDESGMPKERFSAEFPKEGPSILRIQQVVRGDSAAYFCASSTGVGSNQPQHFGDGTRLSIL.

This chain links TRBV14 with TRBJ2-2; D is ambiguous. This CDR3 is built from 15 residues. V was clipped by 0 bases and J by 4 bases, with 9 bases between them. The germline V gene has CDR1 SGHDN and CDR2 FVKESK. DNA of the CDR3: TGTGCCAGCAGCCAAGATTATGGCTTCACCGGGGAGCTGTTTTTT. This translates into CASSQDYGFTGELFF.

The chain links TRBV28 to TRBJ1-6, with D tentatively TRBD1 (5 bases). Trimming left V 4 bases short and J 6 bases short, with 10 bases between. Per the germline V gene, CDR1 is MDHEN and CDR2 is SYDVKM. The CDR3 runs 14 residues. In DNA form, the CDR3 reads TGTGCCAGCAGTTCCGGGACTGCTAATTCACCCCTCCACTTT. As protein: CASSSGTANSPLHF.

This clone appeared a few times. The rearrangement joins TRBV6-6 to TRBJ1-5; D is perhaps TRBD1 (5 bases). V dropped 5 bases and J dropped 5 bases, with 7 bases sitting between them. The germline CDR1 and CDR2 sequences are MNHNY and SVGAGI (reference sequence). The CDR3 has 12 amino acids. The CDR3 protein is CASSDSHQPQHF. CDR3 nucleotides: TGTGCCAGCAGTGACAGCCATCAGCCCCAGCATTTT.

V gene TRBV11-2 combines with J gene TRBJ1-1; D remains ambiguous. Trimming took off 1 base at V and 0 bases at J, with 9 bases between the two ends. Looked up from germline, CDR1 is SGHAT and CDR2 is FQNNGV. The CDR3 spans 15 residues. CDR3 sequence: CASSLGFGLNTEAFF. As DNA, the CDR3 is TGTGCCAGCAGCTTAGGGTTTGGGCTGAACACTGAAGCTTTCTTT.

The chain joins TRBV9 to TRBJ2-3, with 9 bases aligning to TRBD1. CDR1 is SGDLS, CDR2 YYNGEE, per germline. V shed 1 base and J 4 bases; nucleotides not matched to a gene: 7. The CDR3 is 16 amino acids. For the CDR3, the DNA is TGTGCCAGCAGCGTATCAGGTACAGGGGGCCCAGATACGCAGTATTTT. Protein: CASSVSGTGGPDTQYF.

The chain's CDR3 is CASRPSGRVLTQYF. The DNA for the CDR3 is TGCGCCAGCCGGCCTAGCGGGAGGGTTTTAACCCAGTACTTC. J is TRBJ2-5 and V is TRBV5-1, with 12 positions matching TRBD2. The CDR3 has 14 residues. Germline CDR1 and CDR2: SGHRS and YFSETQ. V shed 7 bases and J 8 bases; nucleotides not matched to a gene: 9.

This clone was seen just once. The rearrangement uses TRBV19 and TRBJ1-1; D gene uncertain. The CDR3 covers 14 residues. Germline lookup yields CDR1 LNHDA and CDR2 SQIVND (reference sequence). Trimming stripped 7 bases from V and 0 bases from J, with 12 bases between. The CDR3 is CASKGGIMNTEAFF. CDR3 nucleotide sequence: TGTGCCAGTAAAGGAGGTATCATGAACACTGAAGCTTTCTTT.

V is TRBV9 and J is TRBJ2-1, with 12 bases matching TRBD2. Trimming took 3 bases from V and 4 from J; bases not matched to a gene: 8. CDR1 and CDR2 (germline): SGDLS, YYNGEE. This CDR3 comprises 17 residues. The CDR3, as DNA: TGTGCCAGCAGCGCCCTACTAGCGGGAGGAGGGTACAATGAGCAGTTCTTC. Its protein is CASSALLAGGGYNEQFF.

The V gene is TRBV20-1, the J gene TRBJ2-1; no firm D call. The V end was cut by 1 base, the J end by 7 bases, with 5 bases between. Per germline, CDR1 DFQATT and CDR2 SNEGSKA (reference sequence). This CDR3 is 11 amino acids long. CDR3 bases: TGCAGTGCTAGAGTTTTAAATGAGCAGTTCTTC. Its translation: CSARVLNEQFF.

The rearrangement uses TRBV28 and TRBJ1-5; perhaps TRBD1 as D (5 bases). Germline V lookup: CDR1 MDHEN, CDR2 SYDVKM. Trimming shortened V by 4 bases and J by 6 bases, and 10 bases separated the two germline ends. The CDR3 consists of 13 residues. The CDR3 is CASSSERGQPQHF. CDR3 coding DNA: TGTGCCAGCAGTTCCGAAAGGGGTCAGCCCCAGCATTTT. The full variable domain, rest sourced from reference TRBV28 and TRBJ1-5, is DVKVTQSSRYLVKRTGEKVFLECVQDMDHENMFWYRQDPGLGLRLIYFSYDVKMKEKGDIPEGYSVSREKKERFSLILESASTNQTSMYLCASSSERGQPQHFGDGTRLSIL.

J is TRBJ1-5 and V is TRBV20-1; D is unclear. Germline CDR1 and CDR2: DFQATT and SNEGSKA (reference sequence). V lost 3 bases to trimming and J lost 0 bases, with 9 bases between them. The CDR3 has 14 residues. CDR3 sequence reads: CSASGTGSNQPQHF. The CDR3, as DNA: TGCAGTGCTAGTGGCACGGGTAGCAATCAGCCCCAGCATTTT.

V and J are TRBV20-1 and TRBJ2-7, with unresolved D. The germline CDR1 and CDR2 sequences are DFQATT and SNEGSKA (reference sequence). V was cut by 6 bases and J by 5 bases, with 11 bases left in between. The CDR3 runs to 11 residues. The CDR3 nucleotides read TGCAGTGCGCAAGAGGTACACGAGCAGTACTTC. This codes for CSAQEVHEQYF.